A selection of T cell receptor beta chains follows, all from one sample in a study of T cells in localized non-small cell lung cancer. Generated by immunoSEQ multiplex PCR, the TCRdb table keeps only in-frame clones and is missing some. The profile shows about 35,000 clones, roughly 88% of them singletons. The specimen comprised peripheral blood, sampled before any cancer treatment. These receptors all stem from a man aged 40 to 70 with stage I lung adenocarcinoma. CDR3s include the opening cysteine and the closing phenylalanine or tryptophan. D genes are given only for firm matches. Some rows have no size entry. The others give once, few or many, or a class for an expanded clone.

j_gene: TRBJ1-5; abundance: -; v_gene: TRBV30; d_gene: -; CDR3nt: TGTGCCTGGAGTGTAAGCTTACCGTATAGCAATCAGCCCCAGCATTTT; CDR3aa: CAWSVSLPYSNQPQHF
j_gene: TRBJ1-5; abundance: -; v_gene: TRBV15; d_gene: -; CDR3nt: TGTGCCACCAGCAGAGAAGGTGGCAGCAATAGCAATCAGCCCCAGCATTTT; CDR3aa: CATSREGGSNSNQPQHF
j_gene: TRBJ2-7; abundance: -; v_gene: TRBV11-2; d_gene: -; CDR3nt: TGTGCCAGCAGCTTCGAAAGAGGCGAGCAGTACTTC; CDR3aa: CASSFERGEQYF
j_gene: TRBJ1-1; abundance: -; v_gene: TRBV12-5; d_gene: -; CDR3nt: TGTGCTAGTGGTTTGGTACTGGGGGGGCACACTGAAGCTTTCTTT; CDR3aa: CASGLVLGGHTEAFF
j_gene: TRBJ2-2; abundance: -; v_gene: TRBV5-6; d_gene: -; CDR3nt: TGTGCCAGCAGCTTCGAAGCGAACACCGGGGAGCTGTTTTTT; CDR3aa: CASSFEANTGELFF
j_gene: TRBJ2-1; abundance: -; v_gene: TRBV6-1; d_gene: -; CDR3nt: TGTGCCAGCAGTGAACTGTGGGGGCCCTACAATGAGCAGTTCTTC; CDR3aa: CASSELWGPYNEQFF
j_gene: TRBJ1-5; abundance: few; v_gene: TRBV19; d_gene: -; CDR3nt: TGTGCCAGTAGCTTCCTGGGGCCGAATCAGCCCCAGCATTTT; CDR3aa: CASSFLGPNQPQHF
j_gene: TRBJ1-5; abundance: -; v_gene: TRBV2; d_gene: -; CDR3nt: TGTGCCAGCAGCCTTACAGCGGAGGGTAATCAGCCCCAGCATTTT; CDR3aa: CASSLTAEGNQPQHF
j_gene: TRBJ1-4; abundance: once; v_gene: TRBV7-6; d_gene: -; CDR3nt: TGTGCCAGCAGCCTAGGCGGGGCCCCTAATGAAAAACTGTTTTTT; CDR3aa: CASSLGGAPNEKLFF
j_gene: TRBJ2-2; abundance: -; v_gene: TRBV5-4; d_gene: TRBD1; CDR3nt: TGTGCCAGCAGCTGGACAGGGTCCACCGGGGAGCTGTTTTTT; CDR3aa: CASSWTGSTGELFF
j_gene: TRBJ1-1; abundance: -; v_gene: TRBV13; d_gene: -; CDR3nt: TGTGCCAGCAGCTTAGAAGTCCCTCTAGTGGCTTTCTTT; CDR3aa: CASSLEVPLVAFF
j_gene: TRBJ1-5; abundance: once; v_gene: TRBV19; d_gene: -; CDR3nt: TGTGCCAGTAGAGCGGGGCAGGGGCCCCAGCATTTT; CDR3aa: CASRAGQGPQHF
j_gene: TRBJ1-3; abundance: -; v_gene: TRBV6-1; d_gene: -; CDR3nt: TGTGCCAGCAGTATCAGGGAGGTGAAGGGAAACACCATATATTTT; CDR3aa: CASSIREVKGNTIYF
j_gene: TRBJ2-7; abundance: -; v_gene: TRBV5-1; d_gene: -; CDR3nt: TGCGCCAGCAGCTTGGGGGCCTACGAGCAGTACTTC; CDR3aa: CASSLGAYEQYF
j_gene: TRBJ2-6; abundance: -; v_gene: TRBV14; d_gene: TRBD1; CDR3nt: TGTGCCAGCAGCCGCCGGACAGGGTATGCCAACGTCCTGACTTTC; CDR3aa: CASSRRTGYANVLTF
j_gene: TRBJ2-5; abundance: -; v_gene: TRBV6-4; d_gene: TRBD2; CDR3nt: TGTGCCAGCAGCCGACTAGCGGGAGAGACCCAGTACTTC; CDR3aa: CASSRLAGETQYF
j_gene: TRBJ1-1; abundance: -; v_gene: TRBV19; d_gene: -; CDR3nt: TGTGCCAGTAGTATTGTCGTGTGGGACACTGAAGCTTTCTTT; CDR3aa: CASSIVVWDTEAFF
j_gene: TRBJ1-6; abundance: -; v_gene: TRBV6-5; d_gene: -; CDR3nt: TGTGCCAGCAGTTACCCGGGAAGTCCCCTCCACTTT; CDR3aa: CASSYPGSPLHF
j_gene: TRBJ2-7; abundance: -; v_gene: TRBV10-3; d_gene: -; CDR3nt: TGTGCCATCAGTGAGGTGAGGTTCTACGAGCAGTACTTC; CDR3aa: CAISEVRFYEQYF
j_gene: TRBJ2-5; abundance: -; v_gene: TRBV7-2; d_gene: -; CDR3nt: TGTGCCAGCAGCCCAGGTGTTGGGGACCAGTACTTC; CDR3aa: CASSPGVGDQYF
j_gene: TRBJ2-7; abundance: -; v_gene: TRBV27; d_gene: TRBD2; CDR3nt: TGTGCCAGCAGTTTAAGACTAGCTGGCGAGCAGTACTTC; CDR3aa: CASSLRLAGEQYF
j_gene: TRBJ1-5; abundance: -; v_gene: TRBV5-1; d_gene: -; CDR3nt: TGCGCCAGCAGCTTGGCGGCAGGGGATCAGCCCCAGCATTTT; CDR3aa: CASSLAAGDQPQHF
j_gene: TRBJ2-3; abundance: -; v_gene: TRBV6-4; d_gene: TRBD1; CDR3nt: TGTGCCAGCAGCGCGGGACAGGGGGCATATACGCAGTATTTT; CDR3aa: CASSAGQGAYTQYF
j_gene: TRBJ1-3; abundance: -; v_gene: TRBV5-1; d_gene: -; CDR3nt: TGCGCCAGCAAGCCGGGAATAGGAGGAAACACCATATATTTT; CDR3aa: CASKPGIGGNTIYF
j_gene: TRBJ1-1; abundance: -; v_gene: TRBV5-1; d_gene: -; CDR3nt: TGCGCCAGCAGCTTGCGGACGGTGAACACTGAAGCTTTCTTT; CDR3aa: CASSLRTVNTEAFF
j_gene: TRBJ2-5; abundance: -; v_gene: TRBV7-6; d_gene: -; CDR3nt: TGTGCCAGCAGCTTAGTGGCAGGCCGAGAGACCCAGTACTTC; CDR3aa: CASSLVAGRETQYF
j_gene: TRBJ1-3; abundance: -; v_gene: TRBV19; d_gene: -; CDR3nt: TGTGCCAGTATACCCCAGAGATCTGGAAACACCATATATTTT; CDR3aa: CASIPQRSGNTIYF
j_gene: TRBJ1-1; abundance: once; v_gene: TRBV9; d_gene: TRBD1; CDR3nt: TGTGCCAGCAGCACCGGGACAGAGTTTGAAGCTTTCTTT; CDR3aa: CASSTGTEFEAFF
j_gene: TRBJ1-6; abundance: -; v_gene: TRBV18; d_gene: -; CDR3nt: TGTGCCAGCTCACCCCCAGTGACGAGCTCACCCCTCCACTTT; CDR3aa: CASSPPVTSSPLHF
j_gene: TRBJ2-3; abundance: once; v_gene: TRBV2; d_gene: -; CDR3nt: TGTGCCAGCAGTTTGGGGGACTCCGCAGATACGCAGTATTTT; CDR3aa: CASSLGDSADTQYF
j_gene: TRBJ1-1; abundance: -; v_gene: TRBV5-1; d_gene: -; CDR3nt: TGCGCCAGCAGCTTGGGCGAAGGGGCTGGTGAAGCTTTCTTT; CDR3aa: CASSLGEGAGEAFF
j_gene: TRBJ1-5; abundance: few; v_gene: TRBV11-2; d_gene: -; CDR3nt: TGTGCCAGCAGCTCAGGACAGTTTAATCAGCCCCAGCATTTT; CDR3aa: CASSSGQFNQPQHF
j_gene: TRBJ2-7; abundance: -; v_gene: TRBV4-1; d_gene: -; CDR3nt: TGCGCCAGCAGCCAAGATGGGCGAACTGAGCAGTACTTC; CDR3aa: CASSQDGRTEQYF
j_gene: TRBJ2-7; abundance: -; v_gene: TRBV27; d_gene: -; CDR3nt: TGTGCCAGCAGCCGACAGGCGGGGTTTTACGAGCAGTACTTC; CDR3aa: CASSRQAGFYEQYF
j_gene: TRBJ2-7; abundance: -; v_gene: TRBV6-4; d_gene: TRBD1; CDR3nt: TGTGCCAGCAGTCTGGACAGGTTCTACGAGCAGTACTTC; CDR3aa: CASSLDRFYEQYF
j_gene: TRBJ1-6; abundance: -; v_gene: TRBV27; d_gene: -; CDR3nt: TGTGCCAGCAGTTTATTACAGGGCATGCTCCACTTT; CDR3aa: CASSLLQGMLHF
j_gene: TRBJ1-2; abundance: -; v_gene: TRBV7-9; d_gene: -; CDR3nt: TGTGCCAGCAGTTTTCAGGGGGGCTACACCTTC; CDR3aa: CASSFQGGYTF
j_gene: TRBJ1-2; abundance: -; v_gene: TRBV11-2; d_gene: -; CDR3nt: TGTGCCAGCAGCTTGACAGGCCCAAATTATGGCTACACCTTC; CDR3aa: CASSLTGPNYGYTF
j_gene: TRBJ2-7; abundance: -; v_gene: TRBV7-9; d_gene: -; CDR3nt: TGTGCCAGCAGCTTAGGGCGGGCAGCCTACGAGCAGTACTTC; CDR3aa: CASSLGRAAYEQYF
j_gene: TRBJ2-7; abundance: -; v_gene: TRBV7-8; d_gene: TRBD1; CDR3nt: TGTGCCAGCAGCCCACGAACTGGACAGGGCGCGGAGTACGAGCAGTACTTC; CDR3aa: CASSPRTGQGAEYEQYF
j_gene: TRBJ2-7; abundance: -; v_gene: TRBV6-6; d_gene: -; CDR3nt: TGTGCCAGCAATACAGGCCCCACCCACGAGCAGTACTTC; CDR3aa: CASNTGPTHEQYF
j_gene: TRBJ2-5; abundance: -; v_gene: TRBV5-6; d_gene: TRBD1; CDR3nt: TGTGCCAGCAGCCATTTGGGACAGGGGGGTAAAGAGACCCAGTACTTC; CDR3aa: CASSHLGQGGKETQYF
j_gene: TRBJ1-6; abundance: -; v_gene: TRBV5-1; d_gene: TRBD1; CDR3nt: TGCGCCAGCAGCCCTTCGACAGGGAGTACAATTTCACCCCTCCACTTT; CDR3aa: CASSPSTGSTISPLHF
j_gene: TRBJ1-6; abundance: -; v_gene: TRBV5-6; d_gene: -; CDR3nt: TGTGCCAGCAGCTTGGGGCCAGATTCACCCCTCCACTTT; CDR3aa: CASSLGPDSPLHF
j_gene: TRBJ2-2; abundance: -; v_gene: TRBV15; d_gene: -; CDR3nt: TGTGCCACCAGCATTTACAGGAGCTCTGAGCTGTTTTTT; CDR3aa: CATSIYRSSELFF